This T cell receptor beta chain stems from a study of graft-versus-host responses after intestinal transplantation. Across the study: Anti-thymocyte globulin was used for induction in all recipients, who then took tacrolimus and steroids for approximately 3 years. Whole-study findings and limits: Some patients had graft-donor T cell macrochimerism. In their allografts, the ratios of graft-versus-host to host-versus-graft T cell clones were high.

Trimming shortened V by 3 bases and J by 8 bases, and 17 bases separated the two germline ends. The CDR3 is 16 residues long. Germline lookup yields CDR1 KGHSH and CDR2 LQKENI. The table came from immunoSEQ multiplex PCR; TCRdb's copy has only in-frame clones and leaves some out. The data contain roughly 62,000 clones, approximately 89% of them singletons. Of note for this clone: The antigen remains undetermined.

The chain carries TRBV18 and TRBJ1-6; weak D call: TRBD1 (5 bases). The clonotype comes from a human patient who received an intestinal transplant, so some T cells may come from the graft donor. This specimen was PBMCs, taken about 120 days after intestinal transplantation. DNA of the CDR3: TGTGCCAGCTCACCCTTCGGGACGGGCCTAGATTCACCCCTCCACTTT. The encoded protein is CASSPFGTGLDSPLHF.